This section outlines one T cell receptor (beta chain) sequence together with its context. The sample holds many counts of this clonotype. This receptor's antigen is unknown. No much larger clone is present one base from it, and per-base qualities are unavailable. cDNA was synthesized by template-switch 5'RACE using a primer with a 10-nucleotide random unique molecular identifier that tagged each TCR transcript. Each sequencing run produced over 190 million TCR-beta sequences covering 15-18 subjects. The RNeasy kit was used to extract total RNA. Using the KAPA Real-time Library Amplification kit, TCR-beta VDJ regions were amplified with primers for the TCR constant region and the 5'RACE anchor. A first PCR added sample indexes and Illumina adaptors, and a second PCR then raised library yield. After Ampure bead purification, the TCR product of roughly 650 bp was size-selected on a 2% E-gel SizeSelection system. Before pooling, library quality was assessed on a Bioanalyzer, concentration was determined with Qubit, and library quantification was performed with the Kapa Library Quantification kit. Libraries were sequenced paired-end 2 x 150 bp on an Illumina HiSeq 2500. To increase sequence diversity, roughly 24-32% phiX was spiked into each library pool. Per the source publication's procedure: Quality-filtered reads were processed with the UMI-based MiGEC pipeline, and over 75% of raw TCR sequences were removed by the MiGEC pipeline during error correction. VDJ genes were aligned to IMGT germline references, and each clonotype was defined by a unique CDR3 amino acid sequence together with V-J genes. Clonal expansion, Shannon diversity, and CDR3 relatedness (CalcPairwiseDistances, ClusterSamples) were evaluated with VDJtools, and phylogenetic trees were built with CLCbio workbench. A clone was classed as expanded if it had 8 or more unique UMIs, a cutoff based on coefficient-of-variation modelling across technical triplicates. TCRdb passed the public sequencing reads through fastp at Q25 and MiXCR, retaining productive beta sequences. CDR3 protein duplicates are merged, each entry listing the most common genes and DNA. The V and J calls shown here were made by TCRdb, not taken from the authors' results. A total of fewer than 80,000 distinct CDR3 sequences appear in this sample, roughly 5.6% of them only once. The ten largest clones add up to around 2.8% of the sample.

This specimen comes from a study of neurological immune-mediated disorders (dated by TCRdb to the late 2010s). About the full investigation: Of the approximately 34 multiple sclerosis patients, about 31 had relapsing-remitting MS and 3 had secondary progressive MS. Peripheral blood TCR-beta repertoires from HTLV-I-associated myelopathy (HAM/TSP) patients, multiple sclerosis patients and healthy controls were compared by UMI-based sequencing. The approximately 99 TCR-beta libraries included longitudinal samples, technical triplicates and paired sorted CD4+ and CD8+ T-cell subsets alongside PBMC samples. The cohort comprised roughly 65 subjects: about 14 HAM/TSP patients, some 34 multiple sclerosis patients and 20 or so healthy controls. General study outcomes and caveats: Across subjects, expanded clones never shared an identical CDR3 amino acid sequence, which suggests that the TCR-beta repertoires in every group were private. In a phylogenetic analysis, the repertoires of 18 out of 34 MS patients fell into a single cluster of related CDR3 sequences, pointing to a possible signature at the repertoire level. TCR clonal expansion was highest in HAM/TSP patients and lowest in MS patients, with MS patients falling below even healthy controls. No association of the MS cluster with clinical or MRI features was observed, and the need for larger cohorts was stated by the authors.

For the unsorted PBMC libraries, 2 million PBMCs were stored in RNAlater at -80 degrees C until RNA extraction and were used to generate the libraries. Multiple sclerosis patients were enrolled in a US clinical protocol under which disease progression was evaluated by magnetic resonance imaging. Peripheral blood underwent Ficoll-Hypaque density gradient centrifugation to isolate PBMCs, which were then cryopreserved in liquid nitrogen. The CDR3 sequence holds 14 residues, the cysteine and phenylalanine included. CDR3 DNA is the only sequence kept; it has 42 bases, read in frame from the first base. V drops 6 bases and J drops 1 base, leaving 15 bases in between. The germline V gene (reference sequence) supplies CDR1 DFQATT and CDR2 SNEGSKA.

The sequence derives from a woman in her 30s with multiple sclerosis. Input material: PBMCs. The rearranged chain carries TRBV20-1 and TRBJ1-1; TRBD1 could be the D gene, as 5 bases match. The base sequence is TGCAGTGCCCCACTTGCGGGACGGAACACTGAAGCTTTCTTT. Translation gives CSAPLAGRNTEAFF.